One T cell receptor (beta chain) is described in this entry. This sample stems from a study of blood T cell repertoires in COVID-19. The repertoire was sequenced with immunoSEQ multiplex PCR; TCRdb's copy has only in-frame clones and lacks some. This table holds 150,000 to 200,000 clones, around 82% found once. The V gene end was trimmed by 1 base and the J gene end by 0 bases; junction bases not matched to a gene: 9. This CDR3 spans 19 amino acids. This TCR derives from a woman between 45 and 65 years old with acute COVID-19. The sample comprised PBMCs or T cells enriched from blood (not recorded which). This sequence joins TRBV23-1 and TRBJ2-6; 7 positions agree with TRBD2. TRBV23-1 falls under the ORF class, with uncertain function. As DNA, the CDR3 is TGCGCCAGCAGTCAATTGCGACGGGGAGGGAGCTCTGGGGCCAACGTCCTGACTTTC. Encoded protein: CASSQLRRGGSSGANVLTF.